This TCR beta chain came from a study of cytomegalovirus exposure and HLA in healthy donors. Points from the study as a whole: Later work found most CMV-associated TCR beta chains apparently HLA-restricted. For TCR beta chains, V- and J-gene trimming was later linked to a missense DCLRE1C variant.

PCR involved 60 Vbeta and 13 Jbeta primers. Assay used: immunoSEQ multiplex PCR; TCRdb lists only in-frame clones, some missing. This table holds 150,000 to 200,000 clones, approximately 86% found once. Per the germline V gene, CDR1 is MNHNS and CDR2 is SASEGT. The length of the CDR3 is 14 residues. V gave up 2 bases and J gave up 5 bases, with 12 bases separating them. On this clone itself: Its target is not known.

The specimen was PBMCs. The genes are TRBV6-1 and TRBJ1-1, with a possible D match to TRBD1 (5 bases). This TCR was sampled from a woman between 18 and 29 years old in good health and CMV-seronegative. The chain's CDR3 is CASSERPEGTEAFF. The CDR3 nucleotides read TGTGCCAGCAGTGAAAGGCCGGAGGGGACTGAAGCTTTCTTT.